This is a list of T cell receptor beta chains from one sample in a study of blood T cell repertoires in COVID-19. Clones were read by immunoSEQ multiplex PCR, and TCRdb kept only the in-frame ones, dropping some. This sample has around 470,000 clones, with 85% to 90% found just once. Sample: peripheral blood. These receptors were taken from a man aged 18 to 29 with COVID-19, enrolled during active disease. Both conserved end residues are part of each CDR3. The D gene is left open where the match is weak. Clone size is stated in some rows and not others, as once, few, many or a class when expanded.

v_gene,j_gene,d_gene,len,abundance,CDR3aa,CDR3nt
TRBV5-5,TRBJ2-3,TRBD2,18,.,CASSLAGSASGMMDTQYF,TGTGCCAGCAGCTTGGCAGGTTCGGCTAGCGGGATGATGGATACGCAGTATTTT
TRBV5-1,TRBJ2-1,TRBD2,14,.,CASRNELARGEQFF,TGCGCCAGCAGGAATGAACTAGCGAGGGGTGAGCAGTTCTTC
TRBV7-2,TRBJ1-2,.,13,.,CASSLSRQDGYTF,TGTGCCAGCAGCTTATCGCGTCAGGATGGCTACACCTTC
TRBV5-1,TRBJ2-7,.,15,.,CASSLRAARAYEQYF,TGCGCCAGCAGCTTGCGGGCGGCCAGGGCCTACGAGCAGTACTTC
TRBV29-1,TRBJ2-3,.,11,.,CSVEESDTQYF,TGCAGCGTTGAGGAGTCAGATACGCAGTATTTT
TRBV6-2/TRBV6-3,TRBJ2-7,TRBD2,15,.,CASSPRAGVPYEQYF,TGTGCCAGCAGTCCAAGGGCGGGGGTCCCCTACGAGCAGTACTTC
TRBV11-3,TRBJ2-1,.,15,.,CASSLSRGAYNEQFF,TGTGCCAGCAGCTTGTCACGGGGAGCCTACAATGAGCAGTTCTTC
TRBV5-4,TRBJ2-5,.,16,.,CASSPRGGLSQETQYF,TGTGCCAGCAGCCCCCGAGGCGGTCTCTCGCAAGAGACCCAGTACTTC
TRBV9,TRBJ2-3,TRBD1,14,.,CASSAGQGPDTQYF,TGTGCCAGCAGCGCGGGACAGGGTCCAGATACGCAGTATTTT
TRBV4-2,TRBJ1-2,.,15,.,CASSQDLTGRDGYTF,TGTGCCAGCAGCCAAGATCTTACAGGGAGGGATGGCTACACCTTC
TRBV3-1/TRBV3-2,TRBJ1-5,.,14,.,CASSPEWGDQPQHF,TGTGCCAGCAGCCCAGAGTGGGGGGATCAGCCCCAGCATTTT
TRBV3-1/TRBV3-2,TRBJ2-1,TRBD1,16,.,CASSPEDRVQVNEQFF,TGTGCCAGCAGCCCCGAGGACAGGGTGCAAGTCAATGAGCAGTTCTTC
TRBV11-3,TRBJ2-7,TRBD2,15,.,CASSPLAGRTHEQYF,TGTGCCAGCAGCCCCCTAGCGGGCCGGACCCACGAGCAGTACTTC
TRBV2,TRBJ2-5,.,13,.,CASSARDQETQYF,TGTGCCAGCAGTGCACGGGACCAAGAGACCCAGTACTTC
TRBV5-4,TRBJ2-1,TRBD2,16,.,CASSLASSGSYNEQFF,TGTGCCAGCAGCTTGGCGTCTAGCGGATCATACAATGAGCAGTTCTTC
TRBV3-1/TRBV3-2,TRBJ1-2,.,11,.,CASSGPYGYTF,TGTGCCAGCAGCGGCCCCTATGGCTACACCTTC
TRBV11-3,TRBJ2-7,.,13,.,CASSGPRRYEQYF,TGTGCCAGCAGCGGCCCGAGGCGGTACGAGCAGTACTTC
TRBV2,TRBJ1-2,.,13,.,CASSVGGNYGYTF,TGTGCCAGCAGTGTTGGGGGGAACTATGGCTACACCTTC
TRBV30,TRBJ2-2,TRBD2,13,once,CAWSVSGSGELFF,TGTGCCTGGAGTGTTAGCGGGAGCGGGGAGCTGTTTTTT
TRBV25-1,TRBJ1-2,.,16,.,CASSEYWGGPEAGYTF,TGTGCCAGCAGTGAATATTGGGGGGGCCCCGAGGCTGGCTACACCTTC
TRBV28,TRBJ2-7,.,13,.,CASKAGHSYEQYF,TGTGCCAGCAAGGCAGGGCACTCCTACGAGCAGTACTTC
TRBV6-5,TRBJ2-7,.,15,.,CASTPGEGGSYEQYF,TGTGCCAGCACCCCTGGGGAGGGGGGGTCCTACGAGCAGTACTTC
TRBV7-9,TRBJ2-7,.,12,.,CASSLLGQPQYF,TGTGCCAGCAGCTTGTTGGGCCAGCCACAGTACTTC
TRBV12-3/TRBV12-4,TRBJ2-5,.,13,.,CASSFHRVETQYF,TGTGCCAGCAGTTTCCACAGGGTTGAGACCCAGTACTTC
TRBV5-1,TRBJ1-1,.,13,.,CASSITGNTEAFF,TGCGCCAGCAGCATCACAGGGAACACTGAAGCTTTCTTT
TRBV3-1/TRBV3-2,TRBJ2-6,TRBD1,18,once,CASSQVEGAGSGANVLTF,TGTGCCAGCAGCCAAGTAGAGGGGGCGGGCTCTGGGGCCAACGTCCTGACTTTC
TRBV3-1/TRBV3-2,TRBJ2-1,TRBD2,19,.,CASSQDLWLAGGRNGEQFF,TGTGCCAGCAGCCAAGATCTTTGGCTAGCGGGGGGGCGAAACGGTGAGCAGTTCTTC
TRBV5-4,TRBJ2-3,TRBD1,14,.,CASSQGQSTDTQYF,TGTGCCAGCAGCCAGGGACAGAGCACAGATACGCAGTATTTT
TRBV18,TRBJ2-1,TRBD2,17,.,CASSIAPGTSAYNEQFF,TGTGCCAGCTCAATAGCCCCCGGGACTAGCGCCTACAATGAGCAGTTCTTC
TRBV9,TRBJ2-5,TRBD2,15,.,CASSATAGVGETQYF,TGTGCCAGCAGCGCCACTGCGGGAGTAGGAGAGACCCAGTACTTC
TRBV6-2/TRBV6-3,TRBJ2-1,TRBD1,15,.,CASSYDRQGANEQFF,TGTGCCAGCAGTTACGACAGACAGGGGGCGAATGAGCAGTTCTTC
TRBV18,TRBJ2-3,.,16,.,CASSPPKGISTDTQYF,TGTGCCAGCTCACCACCGAAGGGGATTAGCACAGATACGCAGTATTTT
TRBV10-3,TRBJ2-1,.,14,.,CAISESRGYNEQFF,TGTGCCATCAGTGAGTCCCGGGGCTACAATGAGCAGTTCTTC
TRBV28,TRBJ1-6,.,14,.,CASRKGGRNSPLHF,TGTGCCAGCAGGAAGGGGGGGCGCAATTCACCCCTCCACTTT
TRBV11-3,TRBJ2-7,TRBD2,14,.,CASSPLGRAYEQYF,TGTGCCAGCAGCCCCTTGGGGAGGGCCTACGAGCAGTACTTC
TRBV12-3/TRBV12-4,TRBJ2-3,.,13,.,CASTVAGTDTQYF,TGTGCCAGCACCGTGGCAGGCACAGATACGCAGTATTTT
TRBV11-2,TRBJ2-3,TRBD2,15,.,CASSLGGGRTDTQYF,TGTGCCAGCAGCTTAGGGGGGGGACGCACAGATACGCAGTATTTT
TRBV18,TRBJ2-1,TRBD2,13,.,CASSPGTNNEQFF,TGTGCCAGCTCACCGGGGACTAACAATGAGCAGTTCTTC
TRBV30,TRBJ2-7,TRBD1,12,.,CAWGTAGYEQYF,TGTGCCTGGGGGACAGCTGGCTACGAGCAGTACTTC
TRBV15,TRBJ1-6,.,13,.,CATSRASNSPLHF,TGTGCCACCAGCAGAGCATCCAATTCACCCCTCCACTTT